The rows below give T cell receptor beta chains drawn from one sample of a study of blood T cell repertoires in COVID-19. Measured with immunoSEQ multiplex PCR; TCRdb has only the in-frame clones, and not every one. This sample has about 210,000 clones, with around 82% found just once. The material sequenced was peripheral blood. These receptors were obtained from a woman aged 40 to 50 with active or convalescent COVID-19. Each CDR3 is given with its conserved first and last residue. The D gene is left open where the match is weak. A clone size is listed for some rows: how often the clone was seen (once, few, many), or a class if it is expanded.

abundance: .; j_gene: TRBJ2-7; v_gene: TRBV2; d_gene: .; CDR3aa: CASSEVPGGEQYF; CDR3nt: TGTGCCAGCAGTGAAGTCCCCGGAGGCGAGCAGTACTTC
abundance: .; j_gene: TRBJ1-4; v_gene: TRBV27; d_gene: TRBD1; CDR3aa: CASSRTGRNEKLFF; CDR3nt: TGTGCCAGCAGTAGGACAGGGCGTAATGAAAAACTGTTTTTT
abundance: .; j_gene: TRBJ2-3; v_gene: TRBV2; d_gene: .; CDR3aa: CASSEARTDTQYF; CDR3nt: TGTGCCAGCAGTGAAGCCAGGACAGATACGCAGTATTTT
abundance: .; j_gene: TRBJ2-7; v_gene: TRBV4-3; d_gene: TRBD1; CDR3aa: CASSQGTGETYEQYF; CDR3nt: TGCGCCAGCAGCCAAGGGACAGGGGAAACCTACGAGCAGTACTTC
abundance: once; j_gene: TRBJ1-2; v_gene: TRBV2; d_gene: .; CDR3aa: CARQSYGYTF; CDR3nt: TGTGCCAGACAGTCCTATGGCTACACCTTC
abundance: once; j_gene: TRBJ1-6; v_gene: TRBV23-1; d_gene: .; CDR3aa: CASPRGYNSPLHF; CDR3nt: TGCGCCAGCCCTAGGGGGTATAATTCACCCCTCCACTTT
abundance: .; j_gene: TRBJ1-1; v_gene: TRBV6-5; d_gene: TRBD1; CDR3aa: CASTLTGKGTEAFF; CDR3nt: TGTGCCAGCACATTGACAGGGAAAGGCACTGAAGCTTTCTTT
abundance: .; j_gene: TRBJ1-5; v_gene: TRBV2; d_gene: TRBD1; CDR3aa: CASSDSGDSPIGQPQHF; CDR3nt: TGTGCCAGCAGTGACTCCGGGGACAGCCCAATAGGCCAGCCCCAGCATTTT
abundance: .; j_gene: TRBJ1-3; v_gene: TRBV5-1; d_gene: TRBD1; CDR3aa: CASSLDGDRGGNTIYF; CDR3nt: TGCGCCAGCAGCTTGGATGGGGACAGGGGTGGAAACACCATATATTTT
abundance: .; j_gene: TRBJ2-1; v_gene: TRBV19; d_gene: TRBD1; CDR3aa: CASRPGTGYNEQFF; CDR3nt: TGTGCCAGTAGGCCCGGGACAGGGTACAATGAGCAGTTCTTC